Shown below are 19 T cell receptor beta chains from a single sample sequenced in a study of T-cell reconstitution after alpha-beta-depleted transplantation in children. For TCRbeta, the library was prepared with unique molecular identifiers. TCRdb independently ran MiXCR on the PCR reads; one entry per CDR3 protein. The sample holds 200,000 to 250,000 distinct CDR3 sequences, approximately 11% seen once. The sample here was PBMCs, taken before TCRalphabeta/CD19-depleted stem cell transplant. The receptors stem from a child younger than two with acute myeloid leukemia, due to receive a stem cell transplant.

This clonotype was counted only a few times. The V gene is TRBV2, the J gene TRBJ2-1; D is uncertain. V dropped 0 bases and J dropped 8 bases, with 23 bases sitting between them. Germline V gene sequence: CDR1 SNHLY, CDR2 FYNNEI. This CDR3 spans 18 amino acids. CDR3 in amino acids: CASSEALTPARSGYEQFF. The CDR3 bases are TGTGCCAGCAGTGAAGCGCTTACCCCGGCGAGGTCCGGCTATGAGCAGTTCTTC.

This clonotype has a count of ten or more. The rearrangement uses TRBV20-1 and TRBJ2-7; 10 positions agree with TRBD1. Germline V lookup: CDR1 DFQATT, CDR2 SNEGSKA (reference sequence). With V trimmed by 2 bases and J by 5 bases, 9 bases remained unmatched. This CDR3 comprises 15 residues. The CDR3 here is CSARITGTGVNEQYF. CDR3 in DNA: TGCAGTGCTAGAATTACAGGGACAGGGGTGAACGAGCAGTACTTC.

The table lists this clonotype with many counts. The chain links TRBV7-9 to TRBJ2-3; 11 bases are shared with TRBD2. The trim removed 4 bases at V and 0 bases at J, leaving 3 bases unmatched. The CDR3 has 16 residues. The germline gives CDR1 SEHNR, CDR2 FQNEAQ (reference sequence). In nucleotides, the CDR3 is TGTGCCAGCAGCTCTAGCGGGGGGCTCAGCACAGATACGCAGTATTTT. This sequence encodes CASSSSGGLSTDTQYF. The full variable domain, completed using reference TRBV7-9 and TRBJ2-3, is DTGVSQNPRHKITKRGQNVTFRCDPISEHNRLYWYRQTLGQGPEFLTYFQNEAQLEKSRLLSDRFSAERPKGSFSTLEIQRTEQGDSAMYLCASSSSGGLSTDTQYFGPGTRLTVL.

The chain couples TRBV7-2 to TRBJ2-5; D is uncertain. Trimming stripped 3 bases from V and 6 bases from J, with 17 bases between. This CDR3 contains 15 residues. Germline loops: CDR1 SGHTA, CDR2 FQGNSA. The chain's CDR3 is CASSLTSGGEKTQYF. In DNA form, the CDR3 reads TGTGCCAGCAGCTTGACATCGGGTGGAGAGAAGACCCAGTACTTC.

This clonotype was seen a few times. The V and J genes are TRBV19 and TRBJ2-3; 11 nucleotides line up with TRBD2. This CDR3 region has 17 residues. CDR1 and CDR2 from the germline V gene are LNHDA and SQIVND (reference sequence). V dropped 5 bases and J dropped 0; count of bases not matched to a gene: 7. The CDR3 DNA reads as TGTGCCAGTAGTCGACTAGCGGGATTCTCTAGCACAGATACGCAGTATTTT. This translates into CASSRLAGFSSTDTQYF.

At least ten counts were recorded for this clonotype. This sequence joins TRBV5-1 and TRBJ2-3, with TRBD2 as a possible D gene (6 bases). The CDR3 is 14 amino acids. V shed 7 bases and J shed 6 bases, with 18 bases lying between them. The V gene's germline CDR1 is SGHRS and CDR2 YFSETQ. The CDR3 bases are TGCGCCAGCCGCTCAGACTGGGAGGTCGATACGCAGTATTTT. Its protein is CASRSDWEVDTQYF. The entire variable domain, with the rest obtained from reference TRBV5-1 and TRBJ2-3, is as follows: KAGVTQTPRYLIKTRGQQVTLSCSPISGHRSVSWYQQTPGQGLQFLFEYFSETQRNKGNFPGRFSGRQFSNSRSEMNVSTLELGDSALYLCASRSDWEVDTQYFGPGTRLTVL.

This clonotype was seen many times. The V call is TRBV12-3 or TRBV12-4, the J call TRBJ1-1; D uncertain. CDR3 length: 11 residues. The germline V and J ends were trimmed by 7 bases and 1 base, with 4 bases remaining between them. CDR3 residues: CASIENTEAFF. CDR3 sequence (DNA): TGTGCCAGCATTGAGAACACTGAAGCTTTCTTT.

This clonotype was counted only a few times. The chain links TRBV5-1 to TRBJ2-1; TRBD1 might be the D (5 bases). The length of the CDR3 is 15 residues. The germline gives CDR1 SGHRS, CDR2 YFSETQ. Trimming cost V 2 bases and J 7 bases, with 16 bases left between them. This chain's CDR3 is CASSFLGRAPNEQFF. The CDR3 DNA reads TGCGCCAGCAGCTTTTTGGGCAGGGCTCCGAATGAGCAGTTCTTC. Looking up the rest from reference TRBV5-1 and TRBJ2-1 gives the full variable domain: KAGVTQTPRYLIKTRGQQVTLSCSPISGHRSVSWYQQTPGQGLQFLFEYFSETQRNKGNFPGRFSGRQFSNSRSEMNVSTLELGDSALYLCASSFLGRAPNEQFFGPGTRLTVL.

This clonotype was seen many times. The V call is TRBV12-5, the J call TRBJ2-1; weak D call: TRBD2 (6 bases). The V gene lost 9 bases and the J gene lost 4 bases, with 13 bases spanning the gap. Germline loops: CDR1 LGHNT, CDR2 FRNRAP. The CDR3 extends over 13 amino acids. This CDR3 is CASGTHNYNEQFF. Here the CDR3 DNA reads TGTGCTAGCGGGACTCACAATTACAATGAGCAGTTCTTC.

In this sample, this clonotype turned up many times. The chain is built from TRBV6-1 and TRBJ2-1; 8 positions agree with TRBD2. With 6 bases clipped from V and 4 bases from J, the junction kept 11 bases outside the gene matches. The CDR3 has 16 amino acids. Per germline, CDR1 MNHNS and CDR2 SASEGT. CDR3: CASRSYSGETYNEQFF. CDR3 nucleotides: TGTGCCAGCAGATCCTATAGCGGGGAGACGTACAATGAGCAGTTCTTC.

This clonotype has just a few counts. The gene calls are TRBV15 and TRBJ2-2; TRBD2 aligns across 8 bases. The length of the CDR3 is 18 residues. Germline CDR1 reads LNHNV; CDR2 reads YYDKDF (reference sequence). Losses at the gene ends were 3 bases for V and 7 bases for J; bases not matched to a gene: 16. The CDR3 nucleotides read TGTGCCACCAGCAGCCTCCCCAGGGCGGGGGGCTCTAGCGGGGAGCTGTTTTTT. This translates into CATSSLPRAGGSSGELFF.

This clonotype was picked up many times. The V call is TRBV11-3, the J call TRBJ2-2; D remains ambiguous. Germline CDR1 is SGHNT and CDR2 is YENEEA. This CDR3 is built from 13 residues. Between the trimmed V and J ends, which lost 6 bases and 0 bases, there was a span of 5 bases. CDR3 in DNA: TGTGCCAGCAGGGCGGCGAACACCGGGGAGCTGTTTTTT. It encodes CASRAANTGELFF.

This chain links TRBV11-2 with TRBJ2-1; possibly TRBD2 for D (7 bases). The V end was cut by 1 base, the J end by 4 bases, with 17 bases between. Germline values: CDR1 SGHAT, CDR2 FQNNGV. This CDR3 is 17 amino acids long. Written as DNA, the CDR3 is TGTGCCAGCAGCTTAGGGGGGGGCTCAAGTCTTTACAATGAGCAGTTCTTC. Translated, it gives CASSLGGGSSLYNEQFF.

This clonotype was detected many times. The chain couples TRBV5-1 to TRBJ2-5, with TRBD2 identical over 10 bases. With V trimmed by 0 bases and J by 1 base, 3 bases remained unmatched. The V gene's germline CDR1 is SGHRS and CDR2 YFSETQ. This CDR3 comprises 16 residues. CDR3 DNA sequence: TGCGCCAGCAGCTTGGGAAGCGGGGGGGTCCAAGAGACCCAGTACTTC. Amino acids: CASSLGSGGVQETQYF.

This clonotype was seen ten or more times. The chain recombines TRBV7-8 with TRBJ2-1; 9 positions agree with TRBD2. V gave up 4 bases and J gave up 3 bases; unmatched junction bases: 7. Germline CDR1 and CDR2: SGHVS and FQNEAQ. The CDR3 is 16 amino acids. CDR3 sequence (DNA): TGTGCCAGCAGCTCCGCGGGCGGGAGGGTCTACAATGAGCAGTTCTTC. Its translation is CASSSAGGRVYNEQFF.

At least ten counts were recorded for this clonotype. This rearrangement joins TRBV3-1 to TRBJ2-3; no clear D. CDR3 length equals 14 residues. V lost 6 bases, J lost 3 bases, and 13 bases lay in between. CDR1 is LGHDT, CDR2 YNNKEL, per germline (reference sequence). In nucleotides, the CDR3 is TGTGCCAGCAGTGCAGAAGGGTTGACAGATACGCAGTATTTT. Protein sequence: CASSAEGLTDTQYF.

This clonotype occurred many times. CDR3 bases: TGCAGTGCTAGACTCGTGTTGCAAGAGACCCAGTACTTC. Translating gives CSARLVLQETQYF. This chain connects TRBV20-1 to TRBJ2-5; D is undetermined. Trimming cost V 2 bases and J 2 bases, with 9 bases left between them. From germline, CDR1 is DFQATT and CDR2 SNEGSKA (reference sequence). CDR3 length equals 13 residues.

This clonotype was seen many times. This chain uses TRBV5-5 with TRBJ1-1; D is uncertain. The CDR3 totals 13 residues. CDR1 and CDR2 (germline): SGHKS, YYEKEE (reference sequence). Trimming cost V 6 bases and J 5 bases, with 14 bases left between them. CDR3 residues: CASKENTRTEAFF. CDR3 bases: TGTGCCAGCAAAGAAAATACACGGACTGAAGCTTTCTTT.

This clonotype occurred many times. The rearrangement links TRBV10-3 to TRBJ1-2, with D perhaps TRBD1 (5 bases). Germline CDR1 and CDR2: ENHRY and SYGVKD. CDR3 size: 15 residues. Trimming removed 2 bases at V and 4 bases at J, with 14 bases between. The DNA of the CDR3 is TGTGCCATCAGTGAGGCCGGGACCGAGGGCTATGGCTACACCTTC. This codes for CAISEAGTEGYGYTF.